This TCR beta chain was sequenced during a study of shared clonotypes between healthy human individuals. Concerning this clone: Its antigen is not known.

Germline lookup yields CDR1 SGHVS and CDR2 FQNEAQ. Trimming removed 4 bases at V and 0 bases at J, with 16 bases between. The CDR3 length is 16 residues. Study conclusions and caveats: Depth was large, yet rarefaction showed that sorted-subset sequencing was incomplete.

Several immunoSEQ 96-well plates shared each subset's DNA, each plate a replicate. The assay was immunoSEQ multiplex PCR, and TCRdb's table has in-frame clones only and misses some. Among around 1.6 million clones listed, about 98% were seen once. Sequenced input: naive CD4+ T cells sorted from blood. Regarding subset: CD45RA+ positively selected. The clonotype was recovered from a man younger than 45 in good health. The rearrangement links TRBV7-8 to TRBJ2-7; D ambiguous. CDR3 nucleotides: TGTGCCAGCAGCTCAGAAGGGCTAGTAGGCTCCTACGAGCAGTACTTC. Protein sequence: CASSSEGLVGSYEQYF.